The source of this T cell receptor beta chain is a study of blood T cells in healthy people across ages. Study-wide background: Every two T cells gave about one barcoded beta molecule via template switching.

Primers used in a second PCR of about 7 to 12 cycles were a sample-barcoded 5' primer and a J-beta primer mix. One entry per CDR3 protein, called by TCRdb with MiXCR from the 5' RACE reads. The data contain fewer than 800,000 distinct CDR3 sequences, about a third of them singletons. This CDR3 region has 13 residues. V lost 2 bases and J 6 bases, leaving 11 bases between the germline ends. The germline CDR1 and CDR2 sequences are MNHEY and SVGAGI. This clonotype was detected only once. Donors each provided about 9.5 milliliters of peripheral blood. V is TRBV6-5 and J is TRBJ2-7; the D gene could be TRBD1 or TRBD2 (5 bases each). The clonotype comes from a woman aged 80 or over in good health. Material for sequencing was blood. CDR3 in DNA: TGTGCCAGCAGTTACGAGGGGCCGGGCGAGCAGTACTTC. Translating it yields CASSYEGPGEQYF.